Below, one T cell receptor beta chain is given with its context. Its antigen is unidentified. This sample stems from a study of T-cell memory formation after mild COVID-19. The overall study: Largely donor-specific TCR clusters were found. Overall study results and limits: What remained unconfirmed was the SARS-CoV-2 specificity of second-wave clones peaking on day 37. CD4+ contracting clones were mainly CM and EM; CD8+ ones, EMRA.

The J segment lost 3 bases and the V segment lost 5 bases, leaving 7 bases of the junction unmatched. The CDR3 spans 15 residues. Germline V CDR1 and CDR2: SGHNT, YENEEA. TCRdb ran MiXCR on the 5' RACE reads and lists one entry per CDR3 protein. The data hold around 150,000 distinct CDR3 sequences, with roughly 31% observed a single time. The sequencing input was PBMCs or a T cell subset sorted from them (not recorded which). The sequence was collected from an adult woman who had mild COVID-19 (a few samples of this study predate the infection). Cell type and time point are not known. The chain is built from TRBV11-3 and TRBJ1-2; 9 bases fit TRBD1. In DNA, the CDR3 is TGTGCCAGCAGCCCGGGACAGGGAACCGACTATGGCTACACCTTC. It translates to CASSPGQGTDYGYTF.